The 20 T cell receptor beta chains presented below share a single source sample, sequenced in a study of T cells in localized non-small cell lung cancer. Libraries were prepared by immunoSEQ multiplex PCR; TCRdb keeps only in-frame clonotypes and omits some of them. The table lists 5,500 to 6,500 clones, about 43% of them singletons. Material: lung tumor tissue, obtained before any cancer treatment. The receptors originated from a woman aged 40-70 years with stage II squamous cell lung carcinoma.

V is TRBV6-8 and J is TRBJ1-5, with D hard to call. In germline, CDR1 is MNHGY, CDR2 SAAAGT. The V end lost 6 bases, the J end lost 6 bases, and 9 bases lay between the germline ends. The CDR3 is 12 residues long. For the CDR3, the DNA is TGTGCCAGCAGCCGGAGTTCTCAGCCCCAGCATTTT. This translates into CASSRSSQPQHF.

The chain is built from TRBV29-1 and TRBJ2-3, with D unresolved. The CDR3 is 14 residues long. Germline V gene lookup returns CDR1 SQVTM and CDR2 ANQGSEA. Trimming took 4 bases from V and 8 from J, leaving 19 bases between them. CDR3 DNA: TGCAGCGTTGGATCGGGCGGCACTACGAGTACGCAGTATTTT. The encoded protein is CSVGSGGTTSTQYF.

J is TRBJ2-7 and V is TRBV14; possibly TRBD1 for D (7 bases). V was shortened by 1 base and J by 3 bases, with 13 bases between the two germline ends. Germline V gene sequence: CDR1 SGHDN, CDR2 FVKESK. CDR3 length: 15 amino acids. CDR3 in DNA: TGTGCCAGCAGCCAAGGGAGGGACAGACTCTACGAGCAGTACTTC. It encodes CASSQGRDRLYEQYF.

The V call is TRBV5-1, the J call TRBJ2-2; 8 bases map to TRBD2. V shed 7 bases, J shed 6 bases, and the junction held 11 bases outside the gene matches. CDR1 and CDR2 (germline): SGHRS, YFSETQ. The CDR3 contains 15 residues. The CDR3 sequence is CASSDGTRFAGELFF. DNA of the CDR3: TGCGCCAGCTCAGACGGGACTAGATTTGCCGGGGAGCTGTTTTTT.

The chain is built from TRBV18 and TRBJ2-3; D uncertain. Germline assignment: CDR1 KGHSH and CDR2 LQKENI. The CDR3 has 14 amino acids. Trimming took off 4 bases at V and 4 bases at J, with 12 bases between the two ends. In DNA form, the CDR3 reads TGTGCCAGCTCACTTGACTTGGGGTCAGATACGCAGTATTTT. This gives the protein CASSLDLGSDTQYF.

This clone has a handful of counts. The rearrangement links TRBV9 to TRBJ2-2, with TRBD2 as a possible D gene (5 bases). V was cut by 6 bases and J by 3 bases, with 9 bases left in between. Germline V gene lookup returns CDR1 SGDLS and CDR2 YYNGEE. This CDR3 is built from 13 residues. CDR3 sequence: CASIRDYTGELFF. CDR3 coding DNA: TGTGCCAGCATTCGGGATTACACCGGGGAGCTGTTTTTT.

The sample holds a few counts of this clone. The genes are TRBV10-1 and TRBJ2-5; D may be TRBD1 (6 bases). The CDR3 is 13 residues long. CDR1 WNHNN and CDR2 SYGVQD come from the germline V gene (reference sequence). The V gene lost 2 bases and the J gene lost 7 bases, with 11 bases spanning the gap. The CDR3 sequence: CASSEVKGGTQYF. In nucleotides, the CDR3 is TGCGCCAGCAGTGAGGTTAAAGGGGGGACCCAGTACTTC.

The sample holds a few counts of this clone. This sequence joins TRBV28 and TRBJ2-5, with TRBD1 identical over 8 bases. Germline V gene sequence: CDR1 MDHEN, CDR2 SYDVKM. The V and J ends lost 6 bases and 9 bases, in that order; junction bases with no gene match: 9. The CDR3 spans 13 residues. CDR3 coding DNA: TGTGCCAGCAGGGGGCAGGGGGCGCCCCCCCAGTACTTC. Translated, it gives CASRGQGAPPQYF.

The genes are TRBV29-1 and TRBJ1-2, with D tentatively TRBD1 (6 bases). The germline gives CDR1 SQVTM, CDR2 ANQGSEA. This CDR3 has 14 residues. Between the trimmed V and J ends, which lost 7 bases and 1 base, there was a span of 16 bases. The CDR3 reads CSARDTGDNYGYTF. In DNA, the CDR3 is TGCAGCGCCCGGGACACCGGGGATAACTATGGCTACACCTTC.

This chain connects TRBV18 to TRBJ2-3; D might be TRBD2 (5 bases). Germline CDR1 KGHSH, CDR2 LQKENI. The ends were cut back, 3 bases at V and 3 bases at J, with 10 bases in the middle. The length of the CDR3 is 14 residues. The CDR3 region is CASSPSSGTDTQYF. As DNA, the CDR3 is TGTGCCAGCTCACCTTCCTCGGGGACAGATACGCAGTATTTT.

This clone was detected only once. The genes are TRBV19 and TRBJ2-1; a weak D match, TRBD1 (6 bases). Germline V gene lookup returns CDR1 LNHDA and CDR2 SQIVND (reference sequence). This CDR3 has 17 amino acids. V was trimmed by 4 bases and J by 0 bases, leaving 16 bases between them. CDR3 amino acids: CASSTHRDIHSYNEQFF. The CDR3 nucleotides read TGTGCCAGTAGTACGCACCGGGACATCCACTCCTACAATGAGCAGTTCTTC. Variable domain in full (rest from reference TRBV19 and TRBJ2-1): DGGITQSPKYLFRKEGQNVTLSCEQNLNHDAMYWYRQDPGQGLRLIYYSQIVNDFQKGDIAEGYSVSREKKESFPLTVTSAQKNPTAFYLCASSTHRDIHSYNEQFFGPGTRLTVL.

This chain links TRBV2 with TRBJ1-1; a possible D gene is TRBD1 (6 bases). Looked up from germline, CDR1 is SNHLY and CDR2 is FYNNEI. This CDR3 comprises 14 residues. V was trimmed by 3 bases and J by 5 bases, leaving 13 bases between them. In nucleotides, the CDR3 is TGTGCCAGCAGTGAGAGGCAGGGGATTACTGAAGCTTTCTTT. It yields the protein CASSERQGITEAFF.

The chain has TRBV14 and TRBJ1-2; D unresolved. There are 18 residues in the CDR3. V lost 0 bases, J lost 1 base, and 18 bases lay in between. The germline CDR1 and CDR2 sequences are SGHDN and FVKESK. The CDR3 nucleotides are TGTGCCAGCAGCCAAGAGGGCCCGGTGGGTGGCTTTAACTATGGCTACACCTTC. The encoded protein is CASSQEGPVGGFNYGYTF.

The chain couples TRBV15 to TRBJ2-7; maybe TRBD2 (5 bases). Trimming removed 6 bases from V and 3 bases from J, with 15 bases in between. There are 14 residues in the CDR3. Germline V CDR1 and CDR2: LNHNV, YYDKDF (reference sequence). The CDR3 sequence: CATRKDWGDYEQYF. The CDR3 bases are TGTGCCACCAGAAAAGACTGGGGAGACTACGAGCAGTACTTC.

The chain joins TRBV6-7 to TRBJ1-5, with 8 bases matching TRBD1. TRBV6-7 is an ORF; its function is uncertain. V dropped 10 bases and J dropped 6; count of bases not matched to a gene: 11. The CDR3 length is 14 residues. In DNA, the CDR3 is TGTGCCATGGGAGGGACAGGAGATATTCAGCCCCAGCATTTT. Translation gives CAMGGTGDIQPQHF.

The rearrangement links TRBV11-1 to TRBJ1-3, with D uncertain. Looked up from germline, CDR1 is SGHAT and CDR2 is FQDESV (reference sequence). V was trimmed by 5 bases and J by 0 bases, leaving 14 bases between them. The CDR3 is 16 amino acids. The CDR3 region is CASSPTLADSGNTIYF. The CDR3 DNA sequence: TGTGCCAGCAGCCCCACTTTGGCCGACTCTGGAAACACCATATATTTT.

This clone has just a few counts. The chain couples TRBV18 to TRBJ2-7, with a tentative D call TRBD1 (7 bases). This CDR3 comprises 14 residues. The V gene lost 3 bases and the J gene lost 7 bases, with 16 bases spanning the gap. Germline assignment: CDR1 KGHSH and CDR2 LQKENI. CDR3 sequence (DNA): TGTGCCAGCTCACCTGCCGGGGGACAGCAAGAGCAGTACTTC. Translated, it gives CASSPAGGQQEQYF.

The chain recombines TRBV6-8 with TRBJ1-2, with 8 nucleotides matching TRBD1. Losses at the gene ends were 5 bases for V and 2 bases for J; bases not matched to a gene: 10. Germline values: CDR1 MNHGY, CDR2 SAAAGT. The CDR3 loop spans 16 amino acids. The CDR3 DNA reads as TGTGCCAGCAGTGACGGTCCGCGACAGGGGAACTATGGCTACACCTTC. It is translated as CASSDGPRQGNYGYTF.

This rearrangement joins TRBV5-1 to TRBJ2-5; 15 bases are shared with TRBD2. Germline V gene sequence: CDR1 SGHRS, CDR2 YFSETQ. The V and J ends lost 3 bases and 2 bases, in that order; junction bases with no gene match: 20. This CDR3 is built from 22 residues. The CDR3 reads CASSWTGTGTSGGPSRQETQYF. The CDR3 DNA sequence: TGCGCCAGCAGCTGGACCGGGACAGGGACTAGCGGGGGGCCATCTCGACAAGAGACCCAGTACTTC.

This clone was observed many times. This chain links TRBV11-3 with TRBJ2-7; D remains ambiguous. Germline V gene data show CDR1 as SGHNT and CDR2 as YENEEA. This CDR3 is built from 15 residues. V lost 5 bases, J lost 5 bases, and 19 bases lay in between. CDR3 protein: CASSPGALRYHEQYF. CDR3 coding DNA: TGTGCCAGCAGCCCCGGCGCCTTGAGGTACCACGAGCAGTACTTC. Full variable domain (missing parts from reference TRBV11-3 and TRBJ2-7): EAGVVQSPRYKIIEKKQPVAFWCNPISGHNTLYWYLQNLGQGPELLIRYENEEAVDDSQLPKDRFSAERLKGVDSTLKIQPAELGDSAVYLCASSPGALRYHEQYFGPGTRLTVT.